This TCR beta chain derives from a study of neurological immune-mediated disorders. Time point described: technical triplicate 3. Sorted libraries were derived from roughly 910,000 CD4+ or CD8+ T cells. J was trimmed by 0 bases and V by 7 bases; bases with no gene match: 4. Looked up from germline, CDR1 is LGHNA and CDR2 is YNFKEQ. There are 15 residues in the CDR3. Study-level findings and limits: None of the CDR3 amino acid sequences of expanded clones were shared across subjects, and this suggested private repertoires in all groups. The study found the most TCR clonal expansion in HTLV-1-associated myelopathy and the least in multiple sclerosis, below healthy controls.

This clonotype was detected many times. What it binds is not known. The cDNA was synthesized by means of template-switch 5'RACE, which was carried out with 10-nucleotide random UMIs. TCRdb re-called the 5' RACE reads through MiXCR, storing one row per CDR3 protein. This table has about 30,000 distinct CDR3 sequences, about 17% appearing once. This receptor was taken from a female donor with HTLV-1-associated myelopathy (HAM/TSP). Input material: CD4+ T cells from blood. This chain joins TRBV4-2 and TRBJ2-2, with TRBD2 identical over 8 bases. CDR3 DNA sequence: TGTGCCAGCAAGCCAGCGGGAGCGAACACCGGGGAGCTGTTTTTT. As protein: CASKPAGANTGELFF.